What follows are 10 T cell receptor beta chains derived from one specimen sequenced in a study of control samples from healthy donors and cancer patients. The repertoire was sequenced with immunoSEQ multiplex PCR; TCRdb's copy has only in-frame clones and lacks some. Of roughly 100,000 clones listed, 92% were seen once; the top ten hold about 2.5%. The source material was blood. Receptors were obtained from a woman aged 18-35 years in good health.

The CDR3 protein is CASSLAVVSSHLALLKNIQYF. DNA of the CDR3: TGTGCCAGCAGCTTAGCTGTTGTCTCTTCCCATTTGGCCTTACTAAAAAACATTCAGTACTTC. The rearrangement joins TRBV7-2 to TRBJ2-4, with D hard to call. Germline V gene data show CDR1 as SGHTA and CDR2 as FQGNSA. Trimming removed 0 bases at V and 4 bases at J, with 28 bases between. The CDR3 covers 21 residues.

V is TRBV9 and J is TRBJ2-1; D might be TRBD2 (6 bases). The CDR3 is 15 amino acids. CDR1 is SGDLS and CDR2 is YYNGEE in the germline V gene. V lost 0 bases to trimming and J lost 4 bases, with 11 bases between them. The CDR3 sequence: CASSVAGEGYNEQFF. The CDR3 bases are TGTGCCAGCAGCGTAGCGGGAGAAGGTTACAATGAGCAGTTCTTC.

This chain links TRBV7-9 with TRBJ1-2; no clear D gene. The V end was cut by 5 bases, the J end by 3 bases, with 13 bases between. The CDR3 runs 14 residues. Germline V gene lookup returns CDR1 SEHNR and CDR2 FQNEAQ (reference sequence). The CDR3 DNA follows: TGTGCCAGCAGCGCGGATGGGTCTCACTATGGCTACACCTTC. Amino acids: CASSADGSHYGYTF.

The chain joins TRBV6-5 to TRBJ1-4; no definite D call. Deletions cut 6 bases from V and 10 bases from J, with 18 bases between. This CDR3 comprises 14 residues. Germline-derived CDR1 and CDR2 are MNHEY and SVGAGI. The CDR3 region has the DNA TGTGCCAGCAGCCTCTTGGGGAGTCCGGGAAAACTGTTTTTT. Amino acids: CASSLLGSPGKLFF.

The J gene is TRBJ2-1, the V gene TRBV4-2, with 8 nucleotides matching TRBD2. V gave up 2 bases and J gave up 1 base; unmatched junction bases: 10. Germline CDR1 LGHNA, CDR2 YNFKEQ. The CDR3 length is 18 residues. CDR3 sequence reads: CASSQIRSGGTSYNEQFF. The CDR3 nucleotides read TGTGCCAGCAGCCAAATCCGGTCGGGGGGGACTTCCTACAATGAGCAGTTCTTC.

The rearrangement links TRBV9 to TRBJ1-1; TRBD1 matches 7 bases. This CDR3 is 15 amino acids long. Germline V gene lookup returns CDR1 SGDLS and CDR2 YYNGEE. V dropped 0 bases and J dropped 3; count of bases not matched to a gene: 5. CDR3 sequence: CASSVEGQPHTEAFF. CDR3 bases: TGTGCCAGCAGCGTAGAGGGACAGCCTCACACTGAAGCTTTCTTT.

The rearrangement uses TRBV5-6 and TRBJ1-1, with D maybe TRBD1 (5 bases). The V end lost 2 bases, the J end lost 2 bases, and 10 bases lay between the germline ends. Germline assignment: CDR1 SGHDT and CDR2 YYEEEE. This CDR3 has 14 residues. CDR3: CASSFGADNTEAFF. DNA of the CDR3: TGTGCCAGCAGCTTTGGGGCTGACAACACTGAAGCTTTCTTT.

V is TRBV19 and J is TRBJ2-5, with 14 nucleotides matching TRBD2. Trimming took 5 bases from V and 4 from J; bases not matched to a gene: 6. This CDR3 has 16 amino acids. Germline V gene sequence: CDR1 LNHDA, CDR2 SQIVND (reference sequence). The CDR3: CASSATSGGARETQYF. In nucleotides, the CDR3 is TGTGCCAGTAGTGCGACTAGCGGGGGGGCCAGAGAGACCCAGTACTTC.

Details on this clone: Compared with germline, one end of the junction differs, possibly owing to a read error. The V call is TRBV3-1 (or the pseudogene TRBV3-2), the J call TRBJ1-2; no definite D call. The germline gives CDR1 LGHDT, CDR2 YNNKEL (reference sequence). The CDR3 is 13 residues long. CDR3 protein: CASSQDSLGSTFF. For the CDR3, the DNA is TGTGCCAGCAGCCAAGACTCGTTGGGATCTACATTCTTC.

This chain uses TRBV7-2 with TRBJ2-1; tentatively, D is TRBD2 (5 bases). The germline V gene has CDR1 SGHTA and CDR2 FQGNSA. The CDR3 spans 13 residues. V dropped 3 bases and J dropped 9 bases, with 12 bases sitting between them. The CDR3 loop reads CASSLSLRGEQFF. In nucleotides, the CDR3 is TGTGCCAGCAGCTTGAGCCTCCGGGGTGAGCAGTTCTTC.